The 28 T cell receptor beta chains given below trace back to one sample, sequenced in a study of tumor and adjacent non-tumor tissue in lung cancer. Three rounds of nested PCR, following a modified ARM-PCR protocol, produced the TCRbeta library. Each CDR3 protein gets one entry after TCRdb re-called the multiplex PCR reads with MiXCR. The repertoire includes 200,000 to 250,000 distinct CDR3 sequences, about 76% of them detected once, and about 23% sits in the top ten. RNA was extracted from bulk tissue without any cell sorting. Sequenced sample: lung tumor tissue. These receptors were obtained from a man aged 60 to 69 with non-small cell lung cancer.

This clonotype was recorded many times. The V call is TRBV4-3, the J call TRBJ2-1; no clear D gene. V was trimmed by 4 bases and J by 10 bases, leaving 14 bases between them. The CDR3 length is 13 residues. Germline loops: CDR1 LGHNA, CDR2 YSLEER. This chain's CDR3 is CASSPGPGIEQFF. The CDR3 nucleotides are TGCGCCAGCAGCCCTGGGCCTGGCATCGAGCAGTTCTTC.

This clonotype was counted only a few times. V and J are TRBV4-2 and TRBJ1-3; D is ambiguous. This CDR3 comprises 17 residues. Germline values: CDR1 LGHNA, CDR2 YNFKEQ. The ends were cut back, 0 bases at V and 0 bases at J, with 12 bases in the middle. The CDR3 sequence is CASSQERGRYSGNTIYF. The CDR3 DNA is TGTGCCAGCAGCCAAGAACGTGGTCGCTACTCTGGAAACACCATATATTTT.

The genes are TRBV5-6 and TRBJ2-7, with unresolved D. The CDR3 loop spans 14 amino acids. Germline CDR1 and CDR2: SGHDT and YYEEEE. Trimming removed 0 bases from V and 5 bases from J, with 12 bases in between. CDR3 region: CASSLGPRVDEQYF. The DNA of the CDR3 is TGTGCCAGCAGCTTGGGACCGCGCGTCGACGAGCAGTACTTC.

About this clonotype: A junction end diverges from the germline sequence, so it may reflect a read error. This chain joins TRBV20-1 and TRBJ2-2; TRBD2 matches at 8 bases. The CDR3 spans 14 residues. The germline gives CDR1 DFQATT, CDR2 SNEGSKA (reference sequence). CDR3 DNA: TGCAGTGCTAGAGCGGGAGGGAACACTGGGGACCTGTTTTTT. Residues: CSARAGGNTGDLFF.

V and J are TRBV11-2 and TRBJ2-7; 8 bases align to TRBD1. The CDR3 has 12 amino acids. The germline CDR1 and CDR2 sequences are SGHAT and FQNNGV. The J segment lost 10 bases and the V segment lost 7 bases, leaving 9 bases of the junction unmatched. This CDR3 reads CASTFTGQEQYF. The CDR3 nucleotides are TGTGCCAGCACCTTCACGGGACAGGAACAGTACTTC.

The V call is TRBV10-2, the J call TRBJ2-7; TRBD2 aligns across 10 bases. CDR1 is WSHSY, CDR2 SAAADI, per germline. V gave up 3 bases and J gave up 8 bases; unmatched junction bases: 22. CDR3 length equals 19 residues. CDR3 sequence reads: CASSDMRLAGVGSSNKQYF. The CDR3 DNA sequence: TGCGCCAGCAGTGATATGCGGCTAGCGGGAGTAGGAAGCTCCAACAAGCAGTACTTC.

A note on this clonotype: A read error may account for a junction end that differs from germline. The chain uses TRBV6-1 and TRBJ1-2; tentative D call: TRBD1 (6 bases). This CDR3 spans 15 amino acids. CDR1 and CDR2 (germline): MNHNS, SASEGT. This CDR3 is CANSEEGGHNYGYTF. Here the CDR3 DNA reads TGTGCCAACAGTGAAGAGGGGGGGCACAACTATGGCTACACCTTC.

With regard to this clonotype: A much larger clone differs from this one at a single base, so this may be a read error. This sequence joins TRBV6-1 and TRBJ2-3; D is possibly TRBD2 (6 bases). The germline V gene has CDR1 MNHNS and CDR2 SASEGT. The CDR3 contains 16 residues. The germline V and J ends were trimmed by 3 bases and 5 bases, with 18 bases remaining between them. CDR3 sequence (DNA): TGTGCCAGCAGTGATTGGGGTAGCGGTCGCATAGATACGCAGTATTTT. Protein: CASSDWGSGRIDTQYF.

The chain recombines TRBV6-8 with TRBJ1-5; D is uncertain. The CDR3 length is 13 residues. CDR1 is MNHGY, CDR2 SAAAGT, per germline. The V gene lost 6 bases and the J gene lost 4 bases, with 10 bases spanning the gap. CDR3 coding DNA: TGTGCCAGCAGACATGAGGTAAATCAGCCCCAGCATTTT. Translated, it gives CASRHEVNQPQHF.

The chain is built from TRBV7-9 and TRBJ1-5, with unresolved D. V was cut by 1 base and J by 14 bases, with 12 bases left in between. This CDR3 is built from 12 residues. Germline CDR1 SEHNR, CDR2 FQNEAQ (reference sequence). CDR3 loop: CASSLGGSPEHF. The CDR3 DNA follows: TGTGCCAGCAGCTTAGGCGGCAGCCCGGAGCATTTT.

This clonotype was seen repeatedly, ten times or more. This rearrangement joins TRBV6-1 to TRBJ2-1, with 10 bases matching TRBD1. V shed 4 bases, J shed 5 bases, and the junction held 5 bases outside the gene matches. CDR3 length: 15 amino acids. Germline V lookup: CDR1 MNHNS, CDR2 SASEGT. The CDR3 DNA reads as TGTGCCAGCAGTGGGCGGACAGGGGGTAACAATGAGCAGTTCTTC. It codes for CASSGRTGGNNEQFF.

In regard to this clonotype: At one end the junction does not follow the germline gene, possibly because of a read error. The genes are TRBV11-1 and TRBJ2-1; 12 bases are a match to TRBD2. Germline V CDR1 and CDR2: SGHAT, FQDESV (reference sequence). CDR3 size: 15 residues. CDR3 bases: TGTGCCAGCAGCTCCGGACTAGCGGGGCACAATGAGGAGTTCTTC. Its translation is CASSSGLAGHNEEFF.

This clonotype has just one count. In this CDR3 the conserved last residue, phenylalanine or tryptophan, is missing, so a read error is likely. The genes are TRBV11-2 and TRBJ2-3, with 11 bases lining up with TRBD2. Unmatched junction bases numbered 11, after V lost 7 bases and J lost 11 bases. The CDR3 length is 14 residues. Germline-derived CDR1 and CDR2 are SGHAT and FQNNGV. The CDR3 sequence: CASIFLAGGVQQYY. The DNA for the CDR3 is TGTGCCAGCATCTTTCTAGCGGGAGGCGTTCAGCAGTATTAT.

Of note for this clonotype: A much larger clone differs from this one at a single base, so this may be a read error. V usage is TRBV12-3 or TRBV12-4 and J usage is TRBJ2-5; D unresolved. The CDR3 is 14 residues long. The CDR3 reads CVSSLELYQETQYF. In DNA form, the CDR3 reads TGTGTCAGCAGTTTAGAGCTGTACCAAGAGACCCAGTACTTC.

This chain uses TRBV11-2 with TRBJ2-3; D is unclear. The CDR3 consists of 13 residues. The ends were cut back, 6 bases at V and 15 bases at J, with 22 bases in the middle. Germline CDR1 and CDR2: SGHAT and FQNNGV. The CDR3 DNA sequence: TGTGCCAGCAGGCCTAACGGTCCAGATACACACTATTTT. Translating it yields CASRPNGPDTHYF.

As regards this clonotype: It may be a read error: a sequence one base away is much more abundant. V gene TRBV6-1 combines with J gene TRBJ2-2, with 8 positions matching TRBD1. V dropped 11 bases and J dropped 7; count of bases not matched to a gene: 18. The CDR3 spans 16 residues. Looked up from germline, CDR1 is MNHNS and CDR2 is SASEGT. The CDR3 DNA reads as TGTGCCGCTGTTCGACTGGACAGGGTCTCCGGCGGGGAGCTGTTTTTT. Its translation: CAAVRLDRVSGGELFF.

This clonotype was found a few times. V usage is TRBV6-6 and J usage is TRBJ2-5, with D perhaps TRBD2 (7 bases). Between the trimmed V and J ends, which lost 6 bases and 2 bases, there was a span of 16 bases. Germline CDR1 is MNHNY and CDR2 is SVGAGI (reference sequence). The CDR3 contains 15 residues. The CDR3 bases are TGTGCCAGCAGCCCCAAGGGGAGGGGGCAAGAGACCCAGTACTTC. Residues: CASSPKGRGQETQYF.

Turning to this clonotype: A read error may account for a junction end that differs from germline. This chain links TRBV20-1 with TRBJ2-1; the match to TRBD2 covers 9 bases. This CDR3 comprises 13 residues. Germline V lookup: CDR1 DFQATT, CDR2 SNEGSKA (reference sequence). The CDR3, as DNA: TGCACCCCTAGGGGCGGGGGGGCCAATGAGCCGTTCTTC. This translates into CTPRGGGANEPFF.

Worth noting for this clonotype: At one boundary the junction diverges from the germline segment, which might be a read error. The chain recombines TRBV5-6 with TRBJ1-3, with D tentatively TRBD1 (6 bases). The CDR3 extends over 16 amino acids. Looked up from germline, CDR1 is SGHDT and CDR2 is YYEEEE. The CDR3 here is CGSSYPWDTSGNTIYF. In DNA, the CDR3 is TGTGGCAGCAGCTATCCTTGGGACACCTCTGGAAACACCATATATTTT.

Concerning this clonotype itself: A junction boundary mismatches the germline segment, possibly from a read error. This rearrangement joins TRBV20-1 to TRBJ1-2, with D uncertain. Germline CDR1 DFQATT, CDR2 SNEGSKA (reference sequence). CDR3 length equals 14 residues. The CDR3, as DNA: TGCAGTGCTTCGGAGGGTCGTTGTTTATATGGCTACACCTTT. Translated: CSASEGRCLYGYTF.

This clonotype was seen at least ten times. The CDR3 DNA reads TGCAGTGCTAGAGATTCGTCTACAGAGGGTTGGGGTTATGGCTACACCTTC. Translated, it gives CSARDSSTEGWGYGYTF. The rearrangement joins TRBV20-1 to TRBJ1-2; no clear D gene. Germline V CDR1 and CDR2: DFQATT, SNEGSKA (reference sequence). Trimming removed 0 bases from V and 5 bases from J, with 22 bases in between. The CDR3 is made up of 17 amino acids.

Concerning this clonotype: A much larger clonotype is one base distant, so this may be a read error. This chain joins TRBV30 and TRBJ2-1, with 8 bases fitting TRBD2. The CDR3 covers 11 residues. J was trimmed by 9 bases and V by 8 bases; bases with no gene match: 6. In germline, CDR1 is GTSNPN, CDR2 SVGIG (reference sequence). The CDR3 DNA follows: TGTGCCCACGGGACTAGTGTTGAGCAGTTCTTC. Its protein is CAHGTSVEQFF.

The chain joins TRBV20-1 to TRBJ2-1; D possibly corresponds to TRBD1 (6 bases). V was cut by 3 bases and J by 4 bases, with 16 bases left in between. Germline CDR1 DFQATT, CDR2 SNEGSKA (reference sequence). CDR3 length: 15 amino acids. DNA for the CDR3: TGCAGTGCTAGCCCCACAGGGAACGAATACAATGAGCAGTTCTTC. The encoded protein is CSASPTGNEYNEQFF.

Concerning this clonotype itself: This may stem from a read error, because a much larger clone lies one nucleotide away. This chain connects TRBV6-2 or TRBV6-3 to TRBJ2-1, with 7 bases that match TRBD1. The CDR3 is 15 amino acids. V trimming: 7 bases; J trimming: 3 bases; junction bases outside the gene matches: 9. CDR1 MNHEY and CDR2 SVGEGT come from the germline V gene. The CDR3 coding sequence is TGTGCCAGCAACAAACCGGGACAGATCTACAATGAGCAGTTCTTC. Translation: CASNKPGQIYNEQFF.

On this clonotype itself: It may be a read error: a sequence one base away is much more abundant. The V and J genes are TRBV29-1 and TRBJ2-1; perhaps TRBD1 as D (5 bases). The CDR3 covers 11 residues. Looked up from germline, CDR1 is SQVTM and CDR2 is ANQGSEA. V shed 7 bases and J shed 10 bases, with 14 bases lying between them. The CDR3 is CSGVEGAEQFF. The DNA for the CDR3 is TGCAGCGGGGTAGAAGGGGCCGAGCAGTTCTTC.

Regarding this clonotype: This may stem from a read error, because a much larger clone lies one nucleotide away. This chain uses TRBV6-2 or TRBV6-3 with TRBJ2-3; 8 bases fit TRBD2. CDR1 MNHEY and CDR2 SVGEGT come from the germline V gene. CDR3 length: 14 amino acids. CDR3 coding DNA: TGTGTCAGCAGCAGAGCGGGGGCAACAGATACGCAGTATTTT. Translating gives CVSSRAGATDTQYF.

J is TRBJ1-5 and V is TRBV2; D ambiguous. Germline values: CDR1 SNHLY, CDR2 FYNNEI. The V gene lost 2 bases and the J gene lost 7 bases, with 18 bases spanning the gap. The CDR3 is 16 amino acids. This chain's CDR3 is CASSEWSGETGQPQHF. DNA of the CDR3: TGTGCCAGCAGTGAATGGTCTGGGGAAACGGGCCAGCCCCAGCATTTT.

As for this clonotype: Being one base from a much bigger clone, this may be a read error. This sequence joins TRBV6-1 and TRBJ2-4; TRBD1 matches 8 bases. This CDR3 comprises 15 residues. The V gene's germline CDR1 is MNHNS and CDR2 SASEGT. The CDR3 reads CASSALQGARGIHYF. In DNA, the CDR3 is TGTGCCAGCAGTGCCTTGCAGGGGGCGCGGGGCATTCATTACTTC.